Below, 23 T cell receptor beta chains from the same sample are listed, as sequenced in a study of cytomegalovirus exposure and HLA in healthy donors. Primers: 60 Vbeta forward and 13 Jbeta reverse. Some clones are missing from TCRdb's copy, which holds only in-frame ones; the method was immunoSEQ multiplex PCR. The data contain some 140,000 clones, 70% to 80% of them singletons. The sample was PBMCs. The receptors were gathered from a man in his thirties or forties in good health and CMV-seropositive.

The chain is built from TRBV11-2 and TRBJ1-6; the D is unclear. The CDR3 is made up of 15 amino acids. Trimming cost V 1 base and J 0 bases, with 4 bases left between them. CDR1 and CDR2 from the germline V gene are SGHAT and FQNNGV. The CDR3 coding sequence is TGTGCCAGCAGCTTAGCCCTCTCCTATAATTCACCCCTCCACTTT. This encodes CASSLALSYNSPLHF. Drawing the rest from reference TRBV11-2 and TRBJ1-6, the complete variable domain is EAGVAQSPRYKIIEKRQSVAFWCNPISGHATLYWYQQILGQGPKLLIQFQNNGVVDDSQLPKDRFSAERLKGVDSTLKIQPAKLEDSAVYLCASSLALSYNSPLHFGNGTRLTVT.

This clone was observed a handful of times. The chain joins TRBV27 to TRBJ2-5; weak D call: TRBD1 (6 bases). The CDR3 sequence is 13 residues long. V lost 4 bases and J 5 bases, leaving 11 bases between the germline ends. Germline CDR1 MNHEY, CDR2 SMNVEV (reference sequence). The CDR3: CASSSRGSETQYF. The DNA of the CDR3 is TGTGCCAGCAGTTCAAGGGGGAGCGAGACCCAGTACTTC.

As to this clone: The CDR3 does not end in the conserved phenylalanine or tryptophan, so this is likely a read error. This sequence joins TRBV6-5 and TRBJ2-7; the match to TRBD1 covers 10 bases. V lost 5 bases and J lost 7; bases outside the gene matches: 5. The length of the CDR3 is 13 residues. Germline CDR1 is MNHEY and CDR2 is SVGAGI. CDR3 coding DNA: TGTGCCAGCAGTCCGGACAGGGGGAGGGAGCAGTACCTC. Protein product: CASSPDRGREQYL.

This chain links TRBV9 with TRBJ1-4, with D unresolved. V was cut by 5 bases and J by 0 bases, with 8 bases left in between. The CDR3 extends over 14 amino acids. The V gene's germline CDR1 is SGDLS and CDR2 YYNGEE. In DNA, the CDR3 is TGTGCCAGCAGTAGAACGGCAACTAATGAAAAACTGTTTTTT. Amino acids: CASSRTATNEKLFF.

The chain links TRBV6-1 to TRBJ2-1; possibly TRBD1 for D (6 bases). Germline values: CDR1 MNHNS, CDR2 SASEGT. This CDR3 contains 15 residues. V dropped 7 bases and J dropped 0 bases, with 13 bases sitting between them. CDR3: CASIIRDNSYNEQFF. CDR3 bases: TGTGCCAGCATTATAAGGGACAACTCCTACAATGAGCAGTTCTTC.

CDR3 nucleotides: TGTGCCAGTAAAGACACGGTAATCCCAGATACGCAGTATTTT. Protein: CASKDTVIPDTQYF. The rearrangement uses TRBV19 and TRBJ2-3; D is uncertain. Trimming pared 7 bases from V and 4 bases from J, leaving 15 bases between. This CDR3 is built from 14 residues. Germline CDR1 LNHDA, CDR2 SQIVND (reference sequence).

J is TRBJ2-7 and V is TRBV2; the D gene is possibly TRBD1 (6 bases). The length of the CDR3 is 14 residues. The germline V gene encodes CDR1 SNHLY and CDR2 FYNNEI. Trimming removed 5 bases at V and 2 bases at J, with 13 bases between. CDR3 in DNA: TGTGCCAGCAGTAAACCCGGGACACCCTACGAGCAGTACTTC. Translating it yields CASSKPGTPYEQYF.

The V gene is TRBV7-9, the J gene TRBJ2-1, with 10 bases fitting TRBD1. Germline V CDR1 and CDR2: SEHNR, FQNEAQ (reference sequence). With 5 bases clipped from V and 6 bases from J, the junction kept 13 bases outside the gene matches. The length of the CDR3 is 17 residues. Here the CDR3 DNA reads TGTGCCAGCAGCCGTTTCCGGGACAGGGGCTCTAGCAATGAGCAGTTCTTC. As protein: CASSRFRDRGSSNEQFF.

The rearrangement uses TRBV28 and TRBJ1-5; D might be TRBD1 (5 bases). The CDR3 runs to 18 residues. With 8 bases removed from V and 2 bases from J, the gap between germline ends came to 25 bases. Germline assignment: CDR1 MDHEN and CDR2 SYDVKM. The CDR3 nucleotides read TGTGCCAGCGTAAATAGGGAGGGGCTGGGTATTGGCAATCAGCCCCAGCATTTT. Protein sequence: CASVNREGLGIGNQPQHF. The variable domain in full, completed from reference TRBV28 and TRBJ1-5, reads DVKVTQSSRYLVKRTGEKVFLECVQDMDHENMFWYRQDPGLGLRLIYFSYDVKMKEKGDIPEGYSVSREKKERFSLILESASTNQTSMYLCASVNREGLGIGNQPQHFGDGTRLSIL.

The chain combines TRBV6-1 with TRBJ1-4, with 7 bases fitting TRBD1. The V gene's germline CDR1 is MNHNS and CDR2 SASEGT. The CDR3 totals 14 residues. With V trimmed by 6 bases and J by 8 bases, 9 bases remained unmatched. The CDR3 sequence: CASRRTGAEEKLFF. CDR3 nucleotide sequence: TGTGCCAGCAGGCGAACAGGGGCGGAGGAAAAACTGTTTTTT.

J is TRBJ1-6 and V is TRBV2, with 7 bases identical to TRBD1. CDR1 is SNHLY and CDR2 is FYNNEI in the germline V gene. J was trimmed by 10 bases and V by 4 bases; bases with no gene match: 4. The CDR3 runs to 13 residues. CDR3 amino acids: CASSGAGGSPLHF. CDR3 nucleotides: TGTGCCAGCAGTGGGGCAGGGGGATCACCCCTCCACTTT.

In DNA, the CDR3 is TGTGCCAGCAGCTTAGGTCTGGGACAGGTTGGCTACGAGCAGTACTTC. Amino acids: CASSLGLGQVGYEQYF. The J gene is TRBJ2-7, the V gene TRBV13; 8 bases agree with TRBD1. Per germline, CDR1 PRHDT and CDR2 FYEKMQ (reference sequence). The ends lost 0 bases at V and 3 bases at J; junction bases unmatched: 7. The CDR3 sequence is 16 residues long.

This clone was counted only a few times. The chain is built from TRBV30 and TRBJ2-3; the match to TRBD2 covers 9 bases. This CDR3 contains 10 residues. Germline V gives CDR1 GTSNPN, CDR2 SVGIG (reference sequence). V dropped 5 bases and J dropped 11; count of bases not matched to a gene: 2. DNA of the CDR3: TGTGCCTGGGGTAGCGGGGGGCAGTATTTT. This translates into CAWGSGGQYF.

The genes are TRBV7-9 and TRBJ2-5, with TRBD2 matching over 8 bases. CDR3 length equals 14 residues. Trimming removed 4 bases from V and 5 bases from J; junction bases left unmatched: 6. Germline values: CDR1 SEHNR, CDR2 FQNEAQ (reference sequence). CDR3 bases: TGTGCCAGCAGCTCCCGGGGGGGCTGGGAGACCCAGTACTTC. Protein: CASSSRGGWETQYF.

V usage is TRBV30 and J usage is TRBJ1-4; D perhaps matches TRBD1 (5 bases). The CDR3 length is 13 residues. Deletions cut 7 bases from V and 8 bases from J, with 17 bases between. Germline lookup yields CDR1 GTSNPN and CDR2 SVGIG (reference sequence). DNA for the CDR3: TGTGCCTACTCCTCGGGGGAGGGGGAAAAACTGTTTTTT. It specifies CAYSSGEGEKLFF.

This clone was found a few times. The chain combines TRBV18 with TRBJ2-3; TRBD2 agrees at 8 bases. This CDR3 region has 16 residues. With V trimmed by 3 bases and J by 2 bases, 7 bases remained unmatched. Germline V gene data show CDR1 as KGHSH and CDR2 as LQKENI. CDR3 residues: CASSPPAGALTDTQYF. The CDR3 bases are TGTGCCAGCTCACCTCCAGCGGGAGCGCTCACAGATACGCAGTATTTT.

The chain carries TRBV6-5 and TRBJ2-7, with 10 bases aligning to TRBD1. V dropped 6 bases and J dropped 7; count of bases not matched to a gene: 6. The CDR3 is made up of 13 amino acids. Germline V gene lookup returns CDR1 MNHEY and CDR2 SVGAGI. CDR3 loop: CASRIDRGREQYF. The CDR3 nucleotides read TGTGCCAGCAGGATAGACAGGGGGCGTGAGCAGTACTTC.

The chain has TRBV7-7 and TRBJ2-3; 8 bases align to TRBD2. V was clipped by 5 bases and J by 1 base; unmatched bases: 5. Germline-derived CDR1 and CDR2 are SSHAT and FNYEAQ (reference sequence). CDR3 size: 15 residues. The CDR3 bases are TGTGCCAGCAGCCCGGCGGGGGGACGCACAGATACGCAGTATTTT. Protein: CASSPAGGRTDTQYF.

The V gene is TRBV30, the J gene TRBJ2-1; 9 bases map to TRBD2. Germline V gives CDR1 GTSNPN, CDR2 SVGIG (reference sequence). This CDR3 spans 13 amino acids. V shed 5 bases, J shed 9 bases, and the junction held 8 bases outside the gene matches. DNA of the CDR3: TGTGCCTGGGGGGGGACTAGCCTATCTGAGCAGTTCTTC. Residues: CAWGGTSLSEQFF.

The CDR3 DNA reads as TGTGCCAGCAGTTCGGGACAGTTCGACACCGGGGAGCTGTTTTTT. Its translation is CASSSGQFDTGELFF. The V and J genes are TRBV7-9 and TRBJ2-2, with TRBD1 identical over 7 bases. The V gene's germline CDR1 is SEHNR and CDR2 FQNEAQ (reference sequence). The V gene end was trimmed by 6 bases and the J gene end by 3 bases; junction bases not matched to a gene: 7. The CDR3 extends over 15 amino acids.

V is TRBV19 and J is TRBJ1-3, with 12 nucleotides matching TRBD1. The germline gives CDR1 LNHDA, CDR2 SQIVND (reference sequence). Losses at the gene ends were 6 bases for V and 0 bases for J; bases not matched to a gene: 6. The CDR3 contains 17 residues. For the CDR3, the DNA is TGTGCCAGTAGCGCCGGGACAGGGGGCTACTCTGGAAACACCATATATTTT. Residues: CASSAGTGGYSGNTIYF.

The chain uses TRBV7-9 and TRBJ2-7, with TRBD2 identical over 12 bases. The length of the CDR3 is 14 residues. Germline V CDR1 and CDR2: SEHNR, FQNEAQ (reference sequence). The V gene end was trimmed by 5 bases and the J gene end by 4 bases; junction bases not matched to a gene: 3. CDR3 sequence (DNA): TGTGCCAGCAGCCCCGGGACTAGCGGGTACGAGCAGTACTTC. Amino acids: CASSPGTSGYEQYF.

The rearrangement uses TRBV6-6 and TRBJ2-2; the D is unclear. CDR1 MNHNY and CDR2 SVGAGI come from the germline V gene (reference sequence). This CDR3 spans 14 amino acids. V dropped 3 bases and J dropped 3 bases, with 8 bases sitting between them. CDR3 sequence reads: CASSYRQDTGELFF. The CDR3 DNA sequence: TGTGCCAGCAGTTATCGCCAGGACACCGGGGAGCTGTTTTTT.